This TCR beta chain was recovered during a study of blood T cells in healthy people across ages. Deletions cut 1 base from V and 8 bases from J, with 14 bases between. The CDR3 length is 14 residues. The V gene's germline CDR1 is LGHDT and CDR2 YNNKEL (reference sequence). The use of a sample-barcoded 5' primer and a J-beta primer mix characterized a second PCR of about 7 to 12 cycles. TCRdb itself ran the 5' RACE reads through MiXCR, one entry per CDR3 protein. The data show about 1.4 million distinct CDR3 sequences, with 59% seen just once and 6.5% to 8.5% held by the top ten. Sequencing input: blood. This clonotype was sampled from a man aged 18 to 30 in good health. V is TRBV3-1 and J is TRBJ1-2; D gene uncertain. CDR3 sequence reads: CASSQGTLLGGYTF. CDR3 nucleotide sequence: TGTGCCAGCAGCCAAGGGACCCTCCTGGGAGGCTACACCTTC.